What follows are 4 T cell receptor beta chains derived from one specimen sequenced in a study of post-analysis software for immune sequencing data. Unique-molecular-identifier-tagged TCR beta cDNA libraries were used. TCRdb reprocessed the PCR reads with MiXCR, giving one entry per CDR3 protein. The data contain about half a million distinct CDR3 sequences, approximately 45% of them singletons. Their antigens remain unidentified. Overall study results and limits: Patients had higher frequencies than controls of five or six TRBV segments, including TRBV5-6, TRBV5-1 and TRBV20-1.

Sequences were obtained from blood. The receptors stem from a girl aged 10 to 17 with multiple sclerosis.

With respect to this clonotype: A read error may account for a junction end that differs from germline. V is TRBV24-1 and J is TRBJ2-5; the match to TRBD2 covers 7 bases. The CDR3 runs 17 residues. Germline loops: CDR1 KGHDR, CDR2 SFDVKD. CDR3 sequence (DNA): TGTGCCACCAGTGATTGGCGCGGGGCGGGAGAGAGAGAGATCCAGTACTTC. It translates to CATSDWRGAGEREIQYF.

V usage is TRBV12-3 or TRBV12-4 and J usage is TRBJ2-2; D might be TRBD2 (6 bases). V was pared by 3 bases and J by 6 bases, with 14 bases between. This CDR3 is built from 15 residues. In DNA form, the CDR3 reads TGTGCCAGCAGTTTTCGACTAGTTACCGCCGGGGAGCTGTTTTTT. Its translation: CASSFRLVTAGELFF.

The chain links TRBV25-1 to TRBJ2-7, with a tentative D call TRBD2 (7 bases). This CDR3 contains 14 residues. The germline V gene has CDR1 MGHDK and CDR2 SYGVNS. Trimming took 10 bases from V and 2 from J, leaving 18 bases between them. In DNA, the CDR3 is TGTGCCACCAGAGGGGGAGGGAGGACCTACGAGCAGTACTTC. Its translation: CATRGGGRTYEQYF.

The CDR3 DNA follows: TGTGCCAGCAGCTTGGTTCCGAACACTGAAGCTTTCTTT. It specifies CASSLVPNTEAFF. The chain links TRBV5-5 to TRBJ1-1; no reliable D call. V lost 0 bases, J lost 1 base, and 4 bases lay in between. The CDR3 is 13 amino acids. Germline values: CDR1 SGHKS, CDR2 YYEKEE (reference sequence).